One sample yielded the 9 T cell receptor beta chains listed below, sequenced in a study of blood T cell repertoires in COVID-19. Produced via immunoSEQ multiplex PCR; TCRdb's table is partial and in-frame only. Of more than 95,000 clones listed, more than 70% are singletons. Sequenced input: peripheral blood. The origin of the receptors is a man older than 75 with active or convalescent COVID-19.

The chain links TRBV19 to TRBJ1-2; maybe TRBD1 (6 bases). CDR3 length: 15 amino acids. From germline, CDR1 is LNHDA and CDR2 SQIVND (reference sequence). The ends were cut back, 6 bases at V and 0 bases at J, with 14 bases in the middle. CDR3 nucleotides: TGTGCCAGTAGCCCCGAGACAGGAGCTAACTATGGCTACACCTTC. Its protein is CASSPETGANYGYTF.

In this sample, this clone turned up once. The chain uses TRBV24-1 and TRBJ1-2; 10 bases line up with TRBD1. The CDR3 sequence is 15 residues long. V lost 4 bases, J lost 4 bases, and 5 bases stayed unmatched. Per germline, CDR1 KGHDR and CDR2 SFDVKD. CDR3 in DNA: TGTGCCACCAGTGACCGGGGACAGGGGATCTATGGCTACACCTTC. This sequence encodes CATSDRGQGIYGYTF.

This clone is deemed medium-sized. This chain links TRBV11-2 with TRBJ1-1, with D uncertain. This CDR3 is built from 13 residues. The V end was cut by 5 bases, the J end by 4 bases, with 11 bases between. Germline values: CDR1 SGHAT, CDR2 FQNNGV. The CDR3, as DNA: TGTGCCAGCAGCCCCGGTGGGAGCACTGAAGCTTTCTTT. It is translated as CASSPGGSTEAFF.

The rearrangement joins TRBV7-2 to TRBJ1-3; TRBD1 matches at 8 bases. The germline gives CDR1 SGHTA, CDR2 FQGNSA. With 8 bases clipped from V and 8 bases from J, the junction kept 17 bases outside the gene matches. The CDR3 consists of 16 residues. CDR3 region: CASSSGRQGAMDTIYF. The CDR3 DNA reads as TGTGCCAGCTCTTCGGGACGGCAGGGGGCAATGGACACCATATATTTT. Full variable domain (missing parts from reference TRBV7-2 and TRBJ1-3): GAGVSQSPSNKVTEKGKDVELRCDPISGHTALYWYRQSLGQGLEFLIYFQGNSAPDKSGLPSDRFSAERTGGSVSTLTIQRTQQEDSAVYLCASSSGRQGAMDTIYFGEGSWLTVV.

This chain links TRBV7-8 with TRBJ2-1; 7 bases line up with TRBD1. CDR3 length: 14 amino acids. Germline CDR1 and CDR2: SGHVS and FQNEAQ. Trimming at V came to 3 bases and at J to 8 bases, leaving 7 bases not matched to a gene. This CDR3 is CASSFLDRVDEQFF. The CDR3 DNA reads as TGTGCCAGCAGCTTCCTCGACAGGGTCGATGAGCAGTTCTTC.

The CDR3 DNA is TGTGCCAGCAGCCCGCGACAGAACCAAGAGACCCAGTACTTC. It codes for CASSPRQNQETQYF. The rearrangement links TRBV7-9 to TRBJ2-5, with D perhaps TRBD1 (5 bases). There are 14 residues in the CDR3. CDR1 is SEHNR, CDR2 FQNEAQ, per germline (reference sequence). V shed 5 bases and J shed 0 bases, with 10 bases lying between them.

This CDR3 reads CASSLAGGFATNEKLFF. Here the CDR3 DNA reads TGTGCCAGCAGCTTGGCAGGGGGGTTTGCAACTAATGAAAAACTGTTTTTT. The chain recombines TRBV5-4 with TRBJ1-4; TRBD1 aligns across 7 bases. Germline CDR1 is SGHNT and CDR2 is YYREEE (reference sequence). J gave up 0 bases and V 0 bases, and 5 bases lay outside the gene matches. The CDR3 consists of 17 residues.

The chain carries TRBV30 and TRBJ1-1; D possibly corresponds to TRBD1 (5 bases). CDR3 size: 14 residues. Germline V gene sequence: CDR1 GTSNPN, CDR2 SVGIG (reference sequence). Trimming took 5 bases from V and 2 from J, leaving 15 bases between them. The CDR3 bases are TGTGCCTGGGATAAAAGACAGCTCAACACTGAAGCTTTCTTT. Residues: CAWDKRQLNTEAFF. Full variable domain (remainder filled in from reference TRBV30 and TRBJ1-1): SQTIHQWPATLVQPVGSPLSLECTVEGTSNPNLYWYRQAAGRGLQLLFYSVGIGQISSEVPQNLSASRPQDRQFILSSKKLLLSDSGFYLCAWDKRQLNTEAFFGQGTRLTVV.

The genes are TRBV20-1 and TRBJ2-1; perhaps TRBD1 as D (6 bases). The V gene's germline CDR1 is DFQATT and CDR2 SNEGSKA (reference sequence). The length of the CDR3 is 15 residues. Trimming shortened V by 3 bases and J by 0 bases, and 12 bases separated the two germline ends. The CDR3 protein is CSASGGHSSYNEQFF. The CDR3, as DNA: TGCAGTGCTAGTGGGGGACATAGCTCCTACAATGAGCAGTTCTTC.